The 19 T cell receptor beta chains below all came from one sample that was sequenced in a study of low-dose radiotherapy and immunotherapy resistance in tumors. TRAV- and TRBV-specific primers were used for first-strand cDNA, which covered alpha and beta chains. TCRs underwent approximately 20 PCR cycles of amplification with a constant-region primer and V-primer adapter. MiXCR was run by TCRdb on the reads, yielding one entry per CDR3 protein. Counted here are fewer than 110,000 distinct CDR3 sequences, less than 25% occurring once; the ten biggest clones make up 4.1%. The time point denotes: after trial treatment. As for treatment: LDRT plus nivolumab, ipilimumab, low-dose cyclophosphamide and aspirin (RACIN trial). Sequenced material: PBMCs, taken after low-dose radiotherapy plus immunotherapy. The receptors were gathered from a male donor with prostate cancer.

With respect to this clonotype: The conserved final phenylalanine or tryptophan is absent from the CDR3, which likely points to a read error. This chain uses TRBV12-5 with TRBJ2-1; D gene unclear. The CDR3 length is 13 residues. Germline values: CDR1 LGHNT, CDR2 FRNRAP. CDR3 DNA sequence: TGTGCTAGTGGTCTGGTACGGGTTCATGAGCAGTTCTTA. It is translated as CASGLVRVHEQFL.

Regarding this clonotype: This probably arose from a read error, given a far larger clone one base away. The V gene is TRBV20-1, the J gene TRBJ2-7; maybe TRBD1 (6 bases). Germline assignment: CDR1 DFQATT and CDR2 SNEGSKA (reference sequence). V was cut by 1 base and J by 7 bases, with 17 bases left in between. The CDR3 is made up of 14 amino acids. CDR3 residues: CSARGGLVRNEQYF. CDR3 coding DNA: TGCAGTGCTAGAGGGGGGCTAGTCCGCAATGAGCAGTACTTC.

The table lists this clonotype with many counts. The chain links TRBV7-9 to TRBJ1-1; 7 positions agree with TRBD1. CDR1 and CDR2 from the germline V gene are SEHNR and FQNEAQ (reference sequence). J gave up 8 bases and V 5 bases, and 5 bases lay outside the gene matches. This CDR3 region has 12 residues. CDR3 protein: CASSSGQEEAFF. Written as DNA, the CDR3 is TGTGCCAGCAGCAGCGGACAGGAAGAAGCTTTCTTT.

This clonotype was recorded many times. The V gene is TRBV2, the J gene TRBJ1-2; no clear D gene. The CDR3 loop spans 11 amino acids. CDR1 and CDR2 (germline): SNHLY, FYNNEI. The V end was cut by 4 bases, the J end by 8 bases, with 8 bases between. CDR3 in amino acids: CASSVLGGYTF. CDR3 coding DNA: TGTGCCAGCAGTGTACTGGGGGGCTACACCTTC.

This clonotype was counted ten times or more. The V gene is TRBV6-1, the J gene TRBJ1-3; D is uncertain. CDR3 length: 15 residues. Deletions cut 3 bases from V and 0 bases from J, with 9 bases between. Germline CDR1 is MNHNS and CDR2 is SASEGT. This CDR3 reads CASSDPGFSGNTIYF. The DNA of the CDR3 is TGTGCCAGCAGTGACCCGGGTTTCTCTGGAAACACCATATATTTT.

This clonotype was counted many times. The chain is built from TRBV3-1 and TRBJ1-6; no clear D gene. V shed 0 bases and J shed 13 bases, with 10 bases lying between them. CDR1 and CDR2 from the germline V gene are LGHDT and YNNKEL (reference sequence). This CDR3 comprises 13 residues. CDR3 sequence (DNA): TGTGCCAGCAGCCAAGATGCGTCCGCTCCCCTCCACTTT. Translation gives CASSQDASAPLHF.

This clonotype was seen many times. The chain links TRBV4-3 to TRBJ2-1, with 10 nucleotides matching TRBD2. The V segment lost 4 bases and the J segment 5 bases; nucleotides outside the gene matches: 14. The CDR3 has 18 residues. CDR1 is LGHNA and CDR2 is YSLEER in the germline V gene. The CDR3 here is CASSPPRPLAGAHNEQFF. The CDR3 region has the DNA TGCGCCAGCAGCCCCCCCAGGCCGCTAGCGGGGGCCCACAATGAGCAGTTCTTC.

This clonotype was seen repeatedly, ten times or more. The chain joins TRBV18 to TRBJ2-1; 9 nucleotides agree with TRBD1. Germline-derived CDR1 and CDR2 are KGHSH and LQKENI. V shed 2 bases, J shed 3 bases, and the junction held 2 bases outside the gene matches. The CDR3 runs 15 residues. The CDR3 DNA is TGTGCCAGCTCACCAAACAGGGGGCACTACAATGAGCAGTTCTTC. It yields the protein CASSPNRGHYNEQFF.

In the case of this clonotype: A far bigger clonotype differs at one base, so this is likely a read error. V and J are TRBV6-2 or TRBV6-3 and TRBJ2-7, with a possible D match to TRBD2 (7 bases). The V gene's germline CDR1 is MNHEY and CDR2 SVGEGT. This CDR3 is built from 15 residues. The germline V and J ends were trimmed by 5 bases and 7 bases, with 21 bases remaining between them. The chain's CDR3 is CASSERGGVYNEQYF. The CDR3 DNA is TGTGCCAGCAGTGAACGAGGGGGGGTTTACAATGAGCAGTACTTC.

Concerning this clonotype itself: The CDR3 does not close with the conserved phenylalanine or tryptophan, likely indicating a read error. The chain uses TRBV7-6 and TRBJ1-5; unclear D gene. The CDR3 has 13 residues. Between the trimmed V and J ends, which lost 5 bases and 1 base, there was a span of 6 bases. The germline V gene encodes CDR1 SGHVS and CDR2 FNYEAQ. The CDR3 sequence is CASSPGSNQPQHL. The CDR3 coding sequence is TGTGCCAGCAGCCCCGGGAGCAATCAGCCCCAGCATCTT.

The J gene is TRBJ2-7, the V gene TRBV27; either TRBD1 or TRBD2 may fit D (5 bases each). The CDR3 has 15 residues. V lost 0 bases and J 3 bases, leaving 12 bases between the germline ends. Germline-derived CDR1 and CDR2 are MNHEY and SMNVEV (reference sequence). In DNA, the CDR3 is TGTGCCAGCAGTTTATCTCCGGGGCGACTCTACGAGCAGTACTTC. Its translation: CASSLSPGRLYEQYF.

The sample holds many counts of this clonotype. The chain combines TRBV29-1 with TRBJ2-3; no reliable D call. Trimming pared 4 bases from V and 2 bases from J, leaving 7 bases between. The CDR3 consists of 12 residues. Germline assignment: CDR1 SQVTM and CDR2 ANQGSEA. CDR3 region: CSVGDTTDTQYF. The CDR3, as DNA: TGCAGCGTTGGGGATACCACAGATACGCAGTATTTT.

The sample holds many counts of this clonotype. V is TRBV3-1 and J is TRBJ1-2; weak D call: TRBD1 (6 bases). This CDR3 has 15 amino acids. V was trimmed by 1 base and J by 6 bases, leaving 15 bases between them. Germline CDR1 LGHDT, CDR2 YNNKEL (reference sequence). The CDR3 bases are TGTGCCAGCAGCCAAGGACTGGGGGCCGGTGATGGCTACACCTTC. Translating gives CASSQGLGAGDGYTF.

This clonotype was detected ten times or more. The CDR3 loop reads CATGLAGGYNEQFF. As DNA, the CDR3 is TGTGCCACCGGACTAGCGGGGGGCTACAATGAGCAGTTCTTC. The chain has TRBV6-6 and TRBJ2-1, with 14 bases lining up with TRBD2. The junction had 2 bases not matched to a gene; V was cut back by 10 bases and J by 3 bases. CDR3 length: 14 residues. From germline, CDR1 is MNHNY and CDR2 SVGAGI (reference sequence).

This clonotype showed up many times. The chain is built from TRBV4-1 and TRBJ1-1; TRBD1 is a possible D gene (5 bases). Germline loops: CDR1 MGHRA, CDR2 YSYEKL. The length of the CDR3 is 13 residues. Trimming shortened V by 0 bases and J by 11 bases, and 13 bases separated the two germline ends. The CDR3 DNA is TGCGCCAGCAGCCAAGATCGTGGGGGAGAGGCTTTCTTT. It codes for CASSQDRGGEAFF.

In its sample, this clonotype was seen many times. V usage is TRBV5-1 and J usage is TRBJ2-1; 8 bases fit TRBD2. The CDR3 has 15 residues. Germline CDR1 and CDR2: SGHRS and YFSETQ. V was pared by 0 bases and J by 5 bases, with 4 bases of the junction left unmatched. The CDR3 DNA reads TGCGCCAGCAGCTTGGAAGCGGGGGCCCACAATGAGCAGTTCTTC. This encodes CASSLEAGAHNEQFF.

This clonotype was seen repeatedly, ten times or more. The rearrangement links TRBV5-1 to TRBJ2-1; D is unclear. Trimming took off 1 base at V and 6 bases at J, with 11 bases between the two ends. There are 14 residues in the CDR3. Germline CDR1 SGHRS, CDR2 YFSETQ. The CDR3 DNA is TGCGCCAGCAGCTTGACCCGTGGGCCCAATGAGCAGTTCTTC. As protein: CASSLTRGPNEQFF.

This clonotype was observed a few times. The chain is built from TRBV3-1 and TRBJ2-7; TRBD2 matches at 9 bases. The CDR3 extends over 16 amino acids. V lost 4 bases, J lost 2 bases, and 9 bases stayed unmatched. Looked up from germline, CDR1 is LGHDT and CDR2 is YNNKEL (reference sequence). The DNA of the CDR3 is TGTGCCAGCAGCCGCCGCCGCGGGGGGGCAACCTACGAGCAGTACTTC. Residues: CASSRRRGGATYEQYF.

This clonotype was seen repeatedly, ten times or more. This chain uses TRBV29-1 with TRBJ2-2; D perhaps matches TRBD2 (5 bases). Germline-derived CDR1 and CDR2 are SQVTM and ANQGSEA. Trimming shortened V by 7 bases and J by 4 bases, and 16 bases separated the two germline ends. The CDR3 is made up of 14 amino acids. The CDR3 nucleotides are TGCAGCGGTATGACTTCTCGGGGCACCGGGGAGCTGTTTTTT. It yields the protein CSGMTSRGTGELFF.